This T cell receptor (beta chain) was sequenced in a study of T cell repertoires in cytomegalovirus infection. Study at large: TCR beta signatures that were public indicated CMV infection and matching HLA type. Broader study findings: Clonotypes of TCR beta that were HLA-C-restricted and CMV-specific dominated the ex vivo response.

CDR3 size: 12 residues. The germline V gene encodes CDR1 SGHAT and CDR2 FQDESV (reference sequence). V lost 8 bases and J 2 bases, leaving 10 bases between the germline ends. TCRdb independently ran MiXCR on the reads; one entry per CDR3 protein. Of 300,000 to 400,000 distinct CDR3 sequences in the sample, more than 8% are singletons; the top ten hold roughly 4%. The sample holds a few counts of this clonotype. Its antigen is currently unknown. The chain recombines TRBV11-1 with TRBJ2-7; no definite D call. This receptor was obtained from a human donor in good health (CMV status not recorded). Some clones in this sample may be carry-over from other donors' samples. Material: PBMCs. For the CDR3, the DNA is TGTGCCAGCGGCTCTCCGACCTACGAGCAGTACTTC. The encoded protein is CASGSPTYEQYF.